The clone carrying this T cell receptor (beta chain) was recorded a few times. The record originates from a study of shared clonotypes between healthy human individuals. Data came from immunoSEQ multiplex PCR; TCRdb stores just in-frame clones and leaves some out. The sample gives approximately 980,000 clones, 70% to 85% of which show up once; about 1.5% is in the top ten. Germline V lookup: CDR1 SGHRS, CDR2 YFSETQ. The germline V and J ends were trimmed by 0 bases and 7 bases, with 16 bases remaining between them. The CDR3 contains 16 residues. Sequencing was done on a sample of memory CD4+ T cells sorted from blood. Subset here: CD45RA-negative fraction. This clonotype originated in a man aged 18 to 29 in good health. J is TRBJ1-4 and V is TRBV5-1; the D gene is possibly TRBD1 (5 bases). The CDR3 sequence is CASSLAGQVSGEKLFF. CDR3 nucleotide sequence: TGCGCCAGCAGCTTGGCAGGGCAGGTCTCCGGTGAAAAACTGTTTTTT.